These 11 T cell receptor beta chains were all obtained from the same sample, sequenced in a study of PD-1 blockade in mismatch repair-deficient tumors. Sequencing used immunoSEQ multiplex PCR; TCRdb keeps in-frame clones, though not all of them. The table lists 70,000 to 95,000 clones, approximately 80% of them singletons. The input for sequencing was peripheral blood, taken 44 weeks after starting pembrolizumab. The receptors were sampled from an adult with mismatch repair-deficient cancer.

CDR3 region: CASSPGSRPYEQYF. Here the CDR3 DNA reads TGCGCCAGCAGCCCGGGTTCGAGGCCCTACGAGCAGTACTTC. The chain has TRBV5-1 and TRBJ2-7, with unresolved D. Germline CDR1 is SGHRS and CDR2 is YFSETQ. V lost 4 bases, J lost 2 bases, and 13 bases lay in between. This CDR3 contains 14 residues.

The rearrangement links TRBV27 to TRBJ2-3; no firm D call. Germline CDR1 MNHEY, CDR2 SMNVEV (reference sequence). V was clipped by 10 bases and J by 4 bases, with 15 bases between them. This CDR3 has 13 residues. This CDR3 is CAIFRVGPDTQYF. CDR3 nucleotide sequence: TGTGCCATCTTTAGAGTCGGTCCAGATACGCAGTATTTT.

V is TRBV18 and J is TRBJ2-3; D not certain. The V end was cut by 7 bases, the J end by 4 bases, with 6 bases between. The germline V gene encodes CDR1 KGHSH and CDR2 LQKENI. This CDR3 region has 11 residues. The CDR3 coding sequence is TGTGCCAGCTTAAAGGCAGATACGCAGTATTTT. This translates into CASLKADTQYF.

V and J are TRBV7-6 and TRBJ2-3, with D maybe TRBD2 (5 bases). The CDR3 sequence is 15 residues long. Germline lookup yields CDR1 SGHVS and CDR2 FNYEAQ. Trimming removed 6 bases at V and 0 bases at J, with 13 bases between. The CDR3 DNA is TGTGCCAGCAGGCTTGCTGGGAGTAGCACAGATACGCAGTATTTT. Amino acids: CASRLAGSSTDTQYF.

DNA of the CDR3: TGTGCCAGCAGTGAGAGGGTCACCCGGGGTGAGCAGTTCTTC. This translates into CASSERVTRGEQFF. The V call is TRBV2, the J call TRBJ2-1, with a weak D call TRBD2 (5 bases). Germline CDR1 and CDR2: SNHLY and FYNNEI. The CDR3 sequence is 14 residues long. Trimming stripped 3 bases from V and 9 bases from J, with 15 bases between.

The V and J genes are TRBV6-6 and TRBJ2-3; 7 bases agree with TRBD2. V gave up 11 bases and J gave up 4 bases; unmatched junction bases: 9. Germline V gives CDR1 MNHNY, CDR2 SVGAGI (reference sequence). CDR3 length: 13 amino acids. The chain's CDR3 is CAAGVRGADTQYF. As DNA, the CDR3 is TGTGCCGCGGGAGTCCGAGGGGCAGATACGCAGTATTTT.

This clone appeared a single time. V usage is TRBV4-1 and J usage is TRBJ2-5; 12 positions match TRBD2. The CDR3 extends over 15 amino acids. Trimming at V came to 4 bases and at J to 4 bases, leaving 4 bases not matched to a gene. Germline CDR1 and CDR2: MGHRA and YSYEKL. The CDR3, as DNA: TGCGCCAGCAGCCTATTGGGACTAGCGGGAGAGACCCAGTACTTC. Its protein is CASSLLGLAGETQYF.

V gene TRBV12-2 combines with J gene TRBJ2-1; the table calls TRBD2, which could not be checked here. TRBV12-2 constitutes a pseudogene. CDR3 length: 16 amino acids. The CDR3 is CASRLAIAGEVREQFF. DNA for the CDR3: TGTGCAAGTCGCTTAGCTATAGCGGGAGAGGTCCGTGAGCAGTTCTTC.

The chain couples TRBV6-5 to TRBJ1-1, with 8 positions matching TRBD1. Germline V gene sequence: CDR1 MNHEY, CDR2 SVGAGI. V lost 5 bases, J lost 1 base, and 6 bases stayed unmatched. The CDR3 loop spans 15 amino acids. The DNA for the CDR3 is TGTGCCAGCAGTCCACAGGGGGAGGGGAACACTGAAGCTTTCTTT. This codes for CASSPQGEGNTEAFF.

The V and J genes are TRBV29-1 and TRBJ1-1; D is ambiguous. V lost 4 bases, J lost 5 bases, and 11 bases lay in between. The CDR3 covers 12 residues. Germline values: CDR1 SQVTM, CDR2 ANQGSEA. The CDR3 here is CSVGLIGTEAFF. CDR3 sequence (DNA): TGCAGCGTTGGCCTTATTGGGACTGAAGCTTTCTTT.

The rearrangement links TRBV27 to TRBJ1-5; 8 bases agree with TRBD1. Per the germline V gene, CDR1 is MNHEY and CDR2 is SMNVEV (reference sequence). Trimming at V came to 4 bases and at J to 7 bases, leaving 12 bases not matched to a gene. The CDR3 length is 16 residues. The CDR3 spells CASSSLITGGEQPQHF. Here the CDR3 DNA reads TGTGCCAGCAGTTCACTGATCACAGGGGGAGAGCAGCCCCAGCATTTT.